The rows below give T cell receptor beta chains drawn from one sample of a study of T-cell reconstitution after alpha-beta-depleted transplantation in children. TCRdb processed the PCR reads anew with MiXCR; each CDR3 protein has one entry. Of under 850,000 distinct CDR3 sequences listed, about an eighth were seen once; the top ten hold about 0.79%. The sample here was PBMCs, taken before TCRalphabeta/CD19-depleted stem cell transplant. These receptors were obtained from a girl aged 2 to 9 with congenital amegakaryocytic thrombocytopenia, due to receive a stem cell transplant. The CDR3 runs from the conserved cysteine through the conserved F or W. A D gene is named only where the DNA matches it firmly. Rows give clone size only sometimes, using once, few, many, or a class for an expanded clone.

V	D	J	size	CDR3	DNA
TRBV11-2	TRBD1	TRBJ1-1	many	CASSLNGDRVWTEAFF	TGTGCCAGCAGCTTAAACGGGGACAGGGTGTGGACTGAAGCTTTCTTT
TRBV28	TRBD1	TRBJ2-5	few	CASGTLGQGGETQYF	TGTGCCAGCGGAACACTGGGACAGGGGGGAGAGACCCAGTACTTC
TRBV29-1	NA	TRBJ2-3	NA	CSVEPQMNTQYF	TGCAGCGTTGAACCCCAGATGAATACGCAGTATTTT
TRBV20-1	NA	TRBJ2-2	few	CSAAQDGHRTGELFF	TGCAGTGCCGCCCAAGACGGCCACCGAACCGGGGAGCTGTTTTTT
TRBV6-4	NA	TRBJ2-3	many	CARRGSDTQYF	TGTGCCAGACGAGGTTCAGATACGCAGTATTTT
TRBV25-1	TRBD1	TRBJ2-5	few	CASEDRVGQETQYF	TGTGCCAGCGAGGACAGGGTGGGACAAGAGACCCAGTACTTC
TRBV28	TRBD1	TRBJ2-2	few	CASGLRTGDTGELFF	TGTGCCAGCGGCCTTAGGACAGGGGACACCGGGGAGCTGTTTTTT
TRBV6-5	NA	TRBJ2-7	NA	CASSYFGQSYEQYF	TGTGCCAGCAGTTACTTCGGACAGTCTTACGAGCAGTACTTC
TRBV20-1	NA	TRBJ1-4	few	CSARTGIAPTNEKLFF	TGCAGTGCTAGAACAGGGATAGCCCCAACTAATGAAAAACTGTTTTTT
TRBV28	TRBD2	TRBJ2-2	few	CASSLRLAGGRSGELFF	TGTGCCAGCAGTTTACGACTAGCGGGAGGGAGGAGCGGGGAGCTGTTTTTT
TRBV20-1	NA	TRBJ2-3	NA	CSAPITNLSTDTQYF	TGCAGTGCACCTATCACTAACCTTTCCACAGATACGCAGTATTTT
TRBV18	NA	TRBJ2-7	few	CASSPGLGNPYEQYF	TGTGCCAGCTCACCGGGACTGGGAAACCCTTACGAGCAGTACTTC
TRBV20-1	NA	TRBJ2-7	many	CSAGHGSHSSYEQYF	TGCAGTGCTGGACACGGCTCCCATAGTTCCTACGAGCAGTACTTC
TRBV11-2	TRBD1	TRBJ1-6	few	CASSSITGGRSPLHF	TGTGCCAGCAGCTCGATAACAGGGGGCCGGTCACCCCTCCACTTT
TRBV29-1	NA	TRBJ1-1	many	CSVEVAVNTEAFF	TGCAGCGTTGAGGTGGCGGTGAACACTGAAGCTTTCTTT
TRBV6-1	NA	TRBJ1-2	few	CASSPTLWEANYGYTF	TGTGCCAGCAGCCCCACCCTTTGGGAAGCTAACTATGGCTACACCTTC
TRBV5-1	TRBD2	TRBJ2-1	many	CASSLRSLAVNPTYNEQFF	TGCGCCAGCAGCTTGAGGTCACTAGCGGTCAACCCCACATACAATGAGCAGTTCTTC
TRBV6-1	NA	TRBJ2-7	NA	CASSGDLQQYF	TGTGCCAGCAGCGGGGATCTTCAGCAGTACTTC
TRBV20-1	NA	TRBJ2-3	many	CSAPGELTTDTQYF	TGCAGTGCCCCGGGGGAGCTGACGACAGATACGCAGTATTTT
TRBV7-6	NA	TRBJ1-4	NA	CASSLSGLGNEKLFF	TGTGCCAGCAGCCTTTCAGGGCTCGGTAATGAAAAACTGTTTTTT
TRBV6-1	NA	TRBJ2-7	few	CASTPTFYSYEQYF	TGTGCCAGCACCCCGACTTTCTACTCCTACGAGCAGTACTTC
TRBV7-2	NA	TRBJ2-1	many	CASKEGIYNEQFF	TGTGCCAGCAAGGAAGGGATCTACAATGAGCAGTTCTTC